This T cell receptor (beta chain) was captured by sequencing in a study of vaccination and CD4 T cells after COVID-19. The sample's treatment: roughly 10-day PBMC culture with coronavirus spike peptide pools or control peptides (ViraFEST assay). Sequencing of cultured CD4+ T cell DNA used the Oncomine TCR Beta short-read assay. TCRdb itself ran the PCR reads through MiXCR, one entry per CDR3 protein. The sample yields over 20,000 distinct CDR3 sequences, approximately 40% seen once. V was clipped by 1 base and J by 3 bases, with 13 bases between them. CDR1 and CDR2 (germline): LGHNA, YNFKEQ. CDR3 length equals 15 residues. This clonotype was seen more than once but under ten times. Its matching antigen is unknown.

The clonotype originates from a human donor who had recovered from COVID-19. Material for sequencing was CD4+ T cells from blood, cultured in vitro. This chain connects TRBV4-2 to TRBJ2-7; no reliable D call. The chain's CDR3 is CASSQVTNSLYEQYF. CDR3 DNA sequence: TGTGCCAGCAGCCAAGTTACGAACTCCCTCTACGAGCAGTACTTC.